Presented here are 7 T cell receptor beta chains from one specimen sequenced in a study of T cells in localized non-small cell lung cancer (dated by TCRdb to 2020 to 2022). The library was generated by the immunoSEQ multiplex PCR assay. Sourced from immuneACCESS, this table was stored by TCRdb with only in-frame sequences that have V and J called. A share of the clones is absent; for the studies checked, an unresolved V gene accounts for under half, and the remainder has no known explanation. The sample yields tens of thousands of clones; 85% to 90% were counted once. The top ten constitute just over 20% of the sample. The specimen was peripheral blood, collected before any cancer treatment. Every receptor here comes from an older male donor with stage III squamous cell lung carcinoma.

This chain links TRBV7-2 with TRBJ2-7, with 8 bases lining up with TRBD1. This CDR3 is built from 17 residues. In germline, CDR1 is SGHTA, CDR2 FQGNSA. After removal of 0 bases from V and 4 bases from J, the junction contained 11 bases not matched to a gene. CDR3 sequence reads: CASSLALMSGGGYEQYF. The CDR3 DNA reads as TGTGCCAGCAGCTTAGCGCTAATGTCAGGGGGCGGGTACGAGCAGTACTTC.

CDR3 sequence reads: CASSMSGRTEAFF. DNA for the CDR3: TGTGCCAGTAGTATGTCGGGGAGAACTGAAGCTTTCTTT. J is TRBJ1-1 and V is TRBV19, with D unresolved. The CDR3 spans 13 residues. Germline V CDR1 and CDR2: LNHDA, SQIVND (reference sequence). V lost 3 bases to trimming and J lost 5 bases, with 10 bases between them.

V usage is TRBV5-4 and J usage is TRBJ2-3; 7 positions match TRBD1. The CDR3 has 14 amino acids. With 2 bases clipped from V and 4 bases from J, the junction kept 4 bases outside the gene matches. Germline V lookup: CDR1 SGHNT, CDR2 YYREEE (reference sequence). DNA for the CDR3: TGTGCCAGCAGCTTCCGACAGGGCCCAGATACGCAGTATTTT. Translated, it gives CASSFRQGPDTQYF.

The chain carries TRBV6-4 and TRBJ2-1; 8 positions agree with TRBD2. This CDR3 is built from 15 residues. Germline CDR1 and CDR2: MRHNA and SNTAGT. Losses at the gene ends were 0 bases for V and 2 bases for J; bases not matched to a gene: 0. In DNA form, the CDR3 reads TGTGCCAGCAGTGACTCCGGGGGGGCCTACAATGAGCAGTTCTTC. Amino acid sequence: CASSDSGGAYNEQFF.

The sample holds one count of this clone. The V and J genes are TRBV7-9 and TRBJ2-1; D is undetermined. CDR1 is SEHNR, CDR2 FQNEAQ, per germline (reference sequence). The CDR3 consists of 17 residues. V lost 1 base to trimming and J lost 0 bases, with 13 bases between them. The CDR3 DNA reads as TGTGCCAGCAGCTTAGAGAGTAGTACGAGCTCCTACAATGAGCAGTTCTTC. Its protein product is CASSLESSTSSYNEQFF.

The DNA of the CDR3 is TGCGCCAGCAGCCGTGGACTAGACACCTACGAGCAGTACTTC. Translation: CASSRGLDTYEQYF. This chain links TRBV5-1 with TRBJ2-7, with 7 bases matching TRBD2. The CDR3 has 14 residues. Germline assignment: CDR1 SGHRS and CDR2 YFSETQ. The V gene end was trimmed by 4 bases and the J gene end by 2 bases; junction bases not matched to a gene: 6.

This chain joins TRBV28 and TRBJ1-5; 9 nucleotides align to TRBD1. Germline lookup yields CDR1 MDHEN and CDR2 SYDVKM. The trim removed 6 bases at V and 5 bases at J, leaving 8 bases unmatched. The CDR3 is 15 amino acids. CDR3 sequence (DNA): TGTGCCAGCAGGGCTACCAGGGACAGGGATCAGCCCCAGCATTTT. Translation gives CASRATRDRDQPQHF.